Below, 9 T cell receptor beta chains from the same sample are listed, as sequenced in a study. MiXCR, run by TCRdb on the 5' RACE reads, gives a single entry per CDR3 protein. This sample yields just over 60,000 distinct CDR3 sequences, of which under 35% are seen a single time; roughly 2.5% belongs to the top ten. The sample taken for sequencing was tumor-infiltrating naive CD4+ T cells sorted from the breast tumor. Specified subset: naive CD4+ T cells, CD4+CD45RA+CD25-. The receptors derive from a female donor with breast cancer.

This clonotype was counted at least ten times. V is TRBV5-1 and J is TRBJ2-3; D perhaps matches TRBD1 (5 bases). Trimming shortened V by 2 bases and J by 4 bases, and 14 bases separated the two germline ends. This CDR3 comprises 15 residues. From germline, CDR1 is SGHRS and CDR2 YFSETQ. The CDR3: CASSLRGPRADTQYF. The CDR3 bases are TGCGCCAGCAGCTTACGCGGCCCCAGGGCAGATACGCAGTATTTT.

The CDR3 loop reads CASRLFSSYNEQFF. The CDR3 DNA follows: TGTGCCAGCCGACTTTTCAGCTCCTACAATGAGCAGTTCTTC. V is TRBV12-3 or TRBV12-4 and J is TRBJ2-1; D gene unclear. Trimming took off 8 bases at V and 0 bases at J, with 11 bases between the two ends. The CDR3 spans 14 residues.

This clonotype appeared a single time. This chain uses TRBV6-1 with TRBJ1-2; no reliable D call. This CDR3 is built from 12 residues. V was pared by 7 bases and J by 5 bases, with 11 bases between. Per the germline V gene, CDR1 is MNHNS and CDR2 is SASEGT. The CDR3 spells CASTGYGYGYTF. The CDR3 DNA reads TGTGCCAGCACCGGATACGGATATGGCTACACCTTC.

The chain combines TRBV5-5 with TRBJ1-6; D ambiguous. The CDR3 length is 15 residues. Germline-derived CDR1 and CDR2 are SGHKS and YYEKEE (reference sequence). Trimming cost V 3 bases and J 6 bases, with 13 bases left between them. The CDR3 nucleotides read TGTGCCAGCAGCTACCCCGGGCTTAGTAATTCACCCCTCCACTTT. It is translated as CASSYPGLSNSPLHF.

The chain has TRBV12-3 or TRBV12-4 and TRBJ2-3; D is perhaps TRBD2 (6 bases). The length of the CDR3 is 13 residues. Deletions cut 8 bases from V and 4 bases from J, with 13 bases between. The CDR3 loop reads CASGSRGSDTQYF. In DNA form, the CDR3 reads TGTGCCAGCGGTTCGCGGGGATCAGATACGCAGTATTTT.

This clonotype was counted only a few times. The gene calls are TRBV3-1 and TRBJ1-1; a weak D match, TRBD1 (5 bases). The CDR3 is 11 residues long. Germline lookup yields CDR1 LGHDT and CDR2 YNNKEL (reference sequence). Trimming stripped 4 bases from V and 8 bases from J, with 8 bases between. This chain's CDR3 is CASSRDQEAFF. CDR3 DNA: TGTGCCAGCAGCCGGGACCAGGAAGCTTTCTTT.

This clonotype has at least ten counts. V and J are TRBV2 and TRBJ1-1; unclear D gene. The germline gives CDR1 SNHLY, CDR2 FYNNEI. There are 12 residues in the CDR3. Between the trimmed V and J ends, which lost 5 bases and 3 bases, there was a span of 7 bases. The CDR3 DNA follows: TGTGCCAGCAGTAAGATTTACACTGAAGCTTTCTTT. This sequence encodes CASSKIYTEAFF.

This clonotype was seen many times. The chain carries TRBV4-1 and TRBJ2-7, with D possibly matching TRBD1 (5 bases). The V end was cut by 3 bases, the J end by 3 bases, with 15 bases between. Germline lookup yields CDR1 MGHRA and CDR2 YSYEKL. This CDR3 is 15 amino acids long. The CDR3 sequence is CASSHQAGMVYEQYF. Here the CDR3 DNA reads TGCGCCAGCAGCCATCAGGCAGGGATGGTCTACGAGCAGTACTTC.

To note about this clonotype: This may stem from a read error, because a much larger clone lies one nucleotide away. V usage is TRBV5-6 and J usage is TRBJ2-1, with TRBD1 matching over 10 bases. J was trimmed by 6 bases and V by 7 bases; bases with no gene match: 13. The CDR3 consists of 16 residues. In germline, CDR1 is SGHDT, CDR2 YYEEEE. The CDR3 region is CASGSVQRQGANEQFF. CDR3 DNA sequence: TGTGCCAGCGGCTCTGTACAGAGACAGGGGGCCAATGAGCAGTTCTTC.